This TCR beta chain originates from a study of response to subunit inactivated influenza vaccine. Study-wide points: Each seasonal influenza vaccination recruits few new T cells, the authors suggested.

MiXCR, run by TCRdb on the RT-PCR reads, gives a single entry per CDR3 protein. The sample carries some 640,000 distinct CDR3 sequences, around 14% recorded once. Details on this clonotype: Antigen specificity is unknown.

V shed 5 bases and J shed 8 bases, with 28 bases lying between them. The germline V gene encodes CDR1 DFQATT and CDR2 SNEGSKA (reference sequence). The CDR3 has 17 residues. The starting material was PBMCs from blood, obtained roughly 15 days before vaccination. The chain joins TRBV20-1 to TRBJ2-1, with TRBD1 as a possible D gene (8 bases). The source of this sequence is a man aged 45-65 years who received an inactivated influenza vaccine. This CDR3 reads CSAYSGGWGGSADEQFF. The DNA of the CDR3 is TGCAGTGCTTATTCAGGGGGCTGGGGCGGGAGTGCGGATGAGCAGTTCTTC.